This T cell receptor (beta chain) appears in the sequencing data of a study of beta chain features in type 1 diabetes. Points from the study as a whole: Moderately but significantly shorter TCRB CDR3s were found in Type 1 diabetes patients in all four CD4+ subsets.

Trimming cost V 2 bases and J 0 bases, with 8 bases left between them. Germline V CDR1 and CDR2: GTSNPN, SVGIG (reference sequence). This CDR3 has 14 amino acids. To note about this clone: The antigen is not known.

Sequencing targeted expressed TCRB transcripts, as all isolated RNA had been reverse transcribed. The table came from immunoSEQ multiplex PCR; TCRdb's copy has only in-frame clones and leaves some out. The sample carries around 260,000 clones, about a fifth recorded once. This rearrangement joins TRBV30 to TRBJ1-3; D possibly corresponds to TRBD1 (5 bases). Sequences were obtained from naive CD4+ T cells from blood. The clonotype originates from a woman between 40 and 55 years old with type 1 diabetes. CDR3 bases: TGTGCCTGGAGTCAGGGACTCTCTGGAAACACCATATATTTT. Protein: CAWSQGLSGNTIYF. Complete variable domain (other parts from reference TRBV30 and TRBJ1-3): SQTIHQWPATLVQPVGSPLSLECTVEGTSNPNLYWYRQAAGRGLQLLFYSVGIGQISSEVPQNLSASRPQDRQFILSSKKLLLSDSGFYLCAWSQGLSGNTIYFGEGSWLTVV.